These 13 T cell receptor beta chains came from one sample sequenced in a study of cytomegalovirus exposure and HLA in healthy donors. Amplification used 60 Vbeta primers and 13 Jbeta primers. The repertoire was sequenced with immunoSEQ multiplex PCR; TCRdb's copy has only in-frame clones and lacks some. Here the sample table reports tens of thousands of clones. The sequenced material came from PBMCs. Receptors were obtained from a man between 25 and 39 years old in good health and CMV-seronegative.

The chain joins TRBV9 to TRBJ1-1; the D is unclear. The V gene lost 4 bases and the J gene lost 3 bases, with 7 bases spanning the gap. Per the germline V gene, CDR1 is SGDLS and CDR2 is YYNGEE. The CDR3 runs 12 residues. CDR3 region: CASSPSDTEAFF. DNA of the CDR3: TGTGCCAGCAGCCCTTCGGACACTGAAGCTTTCTTT.

The gene calls are TRBV25-1 and TRBJ2-3, with 8 nucleotides matching TRBD2. CDR3 size: 14 residues. J gave up 4 bases and V 3 bases, and 3 bases lay outside the gene matches. Germline V lookup: CDR1 MGHDK, CDR2 SYGVNS. Here the CDR3 DNA reads TGTGCCAGCAGTGATCGGGAGGGAGCAGATACGCAGTATTTT. This translates into CASSDREGADTQYF.

The chain combines TRBV4-3 with TRBJ1-2; the D is unclear. Trimming stripped 4 bases from V and 4 bases from J, with 10 bases between. In germline, CDR1 is LGHNA, CDR2 YSLEER. The CDR3 is 13 amino acids. CDR3 in DNA: TGCGCCAGCAGCCTTCGGGTGTCCTATGGCTACACCTTC. This codes for CASSLRVSYGYTF.

The CDR3: CASSIGQGAVYEQYF. The CDR3, as DNA: TGTGCCAGCAGTATAGGGCAGGGGGCCGTCTACGAGCAGTACTTC. This chain joins TRBV27 and TRBJ2-7, with 8 positions matching TRBD1. Per the germline V gene, CDR1 is MNHEY and CDR2 is SMNVEV (reference sequence). V lost 5 bases, J lost 3 bases, and 9 bases stayed unmatched. The CDR3 length is 15 residues.

The V call is TRBV7-9, the J call TRBJ2-2; tentatively, D is TRBD2 (7 bases). Germline loops: CDR1 SEHNR, CDR2 FQNEAQ (reference sequence). The CDR3 has 15 residues. With 7 bases removed from V and 7 bases from J, the gap between germline ends came to 19 bases. The CDR3 coding sequence is TGTGCCAGCACCCCCCGTCGGGGGGCAGACGGGGAGCTGTTTTTT. Translated: CASTPRRGADGELFF.

The J gene is TRBJ2-5, the V gene TRBV30; 9 nucleotides line up with TRBD1. Looked up from germline, CDR1 is GTSNPN and CDR2 is SVGIG (reference sequence). Germline trimming cut 4 bases from V and 1 base from J; bases unmatched to any gene: 1. The CDR3 loop spans 13 amino acids. DNA of the CDR3: TGTGCCTGGACGGGACAGGGCCAAGAGACCCAGTACTTC. This codes for CAWTGQGQETQYF.

The rearrangement uses TRBV27 and TRBJ2-7, with 9 bases aligning to TRBD1. The germline V gene has CDR1 MNHEY and CDR2 SMNVEV (reference sequence). This CDR3 spans 14 amino acids. V trimming: 3 bases; J trimming: 1 base; junction bases outside the gene matches: 1. CDR3 loop: CASSLTGGSYEQYF. DNA of the CDR3: TGTGCCAGCAGTTTGACAGGGGGATCCTACGAGCAGTACTTC.

The chain links TRBV19 to TRBJ1-5; the D is unclear. Trimming took off 5 bases at V and 2 bases at J, with 16 bases between the two ends. This CDR3 is 16 amino acids long. Germline lookup yields CDR1 LNHDA and CDR2 SQIVND (reference sequence). The CDR3 nucleotides read TGTGCCAGTAGTTCACGACCCGCACGGGGCAATCAGCCCCAGCATTTT. Translation: CASSSRPARGNQPQHF.

The chain joins TRBV7-9 to TRBJ2-3; 10 bases are a match to TRBD2. Trimming removed 8 bases from V and 3 bases from J; junction bases left unmatched: 5. CDR3 length: 14 residues. Germline CDR1 SEHNR, CDR2 FQNEAQ (reference sequence). The CDR3 DNA reads as TGTGCCAGCTCCGAGACTAGCGGGACAGATACGCAGTATTTT. Its translation: CASSETSGTDTQYF. The whole variable domain, remainder taken from reference TRBV7-9 and TRBJ2-3, is DTGVSQNPRHKITKRGQNVTFRCDPISEHNRLYWYRQTLGQGPEFLTYFQNEAQLEKSRLLSDRFSAERPKGSFSTLEIQRTEQGDSAMYLCASSETSGTDTQYFGPGTRLTVL.

The chain links TRBV4-1 to TRBJ2-4; 8 bases agree with TRBD2. This CDR3 is built from 18 residues. Germline CDR1 reads MGHRA; CDR2 reads YSYEKL. Germline trimming cut 4 bases from V and 0 bases from J; bases unmatched to any gene: 11. CDR3 DNA sequence: TGCGCCAGCAGCCGTCCCGTAGCGGGAATGATAGCCAAAAACATTCAGTACTTC. Amino acids: CASSRPVAGMIAKNIQYF.

J is TRBJ1-2 and V is TRBV7-9; 9 nucleotides line up with TRBD1. The CDR3 is 15 amino acids. CDR1 and CDR2 from the germline V gene are SEHNR and FQNEAQ (reference sequence). V lost 3 bases, J lost 6 bases, and 8 bases stayed unmatched. CDR3 protein: CASSFRGTGLDGYTF. The DNA for the CDR3 is TGTGCCAGCAGCTTTCGGGGGACAGGGCTGGATGGCTACACCTTC.

The chain has TRBV9 and TRBJ1-1; TRBD1 matches 8 bases. Per germline, CDR1 SGDLS and CDR2 YYNGEE. V lost 4 bases, J lost 4 bases, and 6 bases stayed unmatched. This CDR3 is built from 14 residues. In nucleotides, the CDR3 is TGTGCCAGCAGCCCCTTAACAGGGGGCACTGAAGCTTTCTTT. Residues: CASSPLTGGTEAFF.

This chain links TRBV5-4 with TRBJ2-1; TRBD2 matches at 11 bases. The V segment lost 1 base and the J segment 5 bases; nucleotides outside the gene matches: 5. Germline-derived CDR1 and CDR2 are SGHNT and YYREEE (reference sequence). The CDR3 is 16 amino acids. CDR3 nucleotide sequence: TGTGCCAGCAGCTTGACTAGCGGGAGTCTCGACAATGAGCAGTTCTTC. This sequence encodes CASSLTSGSLDNEQFF.